The T cell receptor (beta chain) under discussion was sequenced for a study of T cells in Graves' hyperthyroidism and ophthalmopathy. Looking at the study overall: Peripheral blood was acquired at first diagnosis, ahead of any therapy whatsoever.

PBMCs came from about 10 ml fresh peripheral blood. This clonotype turned up a few times. Trimming stripped 3 bases from V and 0 bases from J, with 8 bases between. This CDR3 comprises 13 residues. The germline gives CDR1 GTSNPN, CDR2 SVGIG (reference sequence). RNA transcripts provided the source from which TCR beta CDR3 regions were amplified. The HTBI primer set was used in a first-round RT-PCR of the TCR CDR3. TCRdb independently ran MiXCR on the multiplex PCR reads; one entry per CDR3 protein. Among hundreds of thousands of distinct CDR3 sequences listed, 20% were seen once. This TCR was sampled from a man aged 25 to 40 with Graves' ophthalmopathy. The chain carries TRBV30 and TRBJ1-2; D is ambiguous. Material for sequencing was blood. The DNA of the CDR3 is TGTGCCTGGAGGGTCGCTCCTAACTATGGCTACACCTTC. This sequence encodes CAWRVAPNYGYTF.